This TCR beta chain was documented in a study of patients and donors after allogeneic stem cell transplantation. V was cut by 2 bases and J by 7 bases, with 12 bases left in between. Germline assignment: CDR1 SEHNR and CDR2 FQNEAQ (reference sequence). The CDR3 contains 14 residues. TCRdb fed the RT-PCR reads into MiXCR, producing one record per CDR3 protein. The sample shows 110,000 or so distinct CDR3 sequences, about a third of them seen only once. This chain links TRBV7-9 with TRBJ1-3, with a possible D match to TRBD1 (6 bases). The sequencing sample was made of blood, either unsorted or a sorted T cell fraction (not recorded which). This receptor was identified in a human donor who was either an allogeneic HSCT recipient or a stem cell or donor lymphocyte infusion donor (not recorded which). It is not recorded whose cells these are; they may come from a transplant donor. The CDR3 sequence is CASSLSRGTNTIYF. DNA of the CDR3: TGTGCCAGCAGCTTAAGCAGGGGTACCAACACCATATATTTT.